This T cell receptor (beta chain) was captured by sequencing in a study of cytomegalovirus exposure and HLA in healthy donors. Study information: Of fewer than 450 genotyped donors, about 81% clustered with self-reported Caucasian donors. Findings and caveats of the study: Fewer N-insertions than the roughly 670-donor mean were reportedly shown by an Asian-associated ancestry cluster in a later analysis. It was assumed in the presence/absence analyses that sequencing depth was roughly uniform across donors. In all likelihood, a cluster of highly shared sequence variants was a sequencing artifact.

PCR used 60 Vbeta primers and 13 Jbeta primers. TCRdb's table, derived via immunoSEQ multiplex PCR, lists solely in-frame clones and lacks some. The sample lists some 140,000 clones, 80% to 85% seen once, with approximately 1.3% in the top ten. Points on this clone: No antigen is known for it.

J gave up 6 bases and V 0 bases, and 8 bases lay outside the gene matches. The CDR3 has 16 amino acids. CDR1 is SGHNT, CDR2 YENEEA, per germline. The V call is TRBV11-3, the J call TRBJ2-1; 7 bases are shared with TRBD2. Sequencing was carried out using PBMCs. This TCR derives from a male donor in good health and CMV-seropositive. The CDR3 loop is CASSLDGARTSNEQFF. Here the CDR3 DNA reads TGTGCCAGCAGCTTAGATGGGGCGCGGACTAGCAATGAGCAGTTCTTC.